This T cell receptor (beta chain) derives from a study of control samples from healthy donors and cancer patients. Some clones are missing from TCRdb's copy, which holds only in-frame ones; the method was immunoSEQ multiplex PCR. The sample holds about 44,000 clones, roughly three quarters seen once. The origin of this receptor is a male donor with melanoma. The sequenced sample was formalin-fixed, paraffin-embedded tissue.

CDR3 loop: CASSLVSEQYF. The CDR3 DNA reads as TGTGCCAGCAGCTTAGTATCCGAGCAGTACTTC. The chain employs TRBV11-1 and TRBJ2-7; D gene unclear. Trimming stripped 1 base from V and 6 bases from J, with 4 bases between. The germline V gene encodes CDR1 SGHAT and CDR2 FQDESV (reference sequence). The CDR3 consists of 11 residues.